The source of this T cell receptor (beta chain) is a study of cytomegalovirus exposure and HLA in healthy donors. V was shortened by 11 bases and J by 4 bases, with 12 bases between the two germline ends. CDR1 SEHNR and CDR2 FQNEAQ come from the germline V gene (reference sequence). This CDR3 spans 12 amino acids. The study ran its PCR with 60 Vbeta and 13 Jbeta primers. The table came from immunoSEQ multiplex PCR; TCRdb's copy has only in-frame clones and leaves some out. The sample lists around 210,000 clones, more than 60% occurring once. V and J are TRBV7-9 and TRBJ1-3, with no clear D. The sample comprised PBMCs. The sequence came from a man aged 45-60 years in good health and CMV-seronegative. The CDR3 spells CAGGLAGNTIYF. In nucleotides, the CDR3 is TGTGCCGGAGGGCTAGCCGGAAACACCATATATTTT.